Each of the 14 T cell receptor beta chains below was sequenced from the same sample in a study of blood T cell repertoires in COVID-19. Sequencing used immunoSEQ multiplex PCR; TCRdb keeps in-frame clones, though not all of them. This table has about 89,000 clones, roughly 80% appearing once. Sequencing input: peripheral blood. These receptors originate from a man between 65 and 85 years old with COVID-19, enrolled during active disease.

This clone was detected once. CDR3 residues: CASSQDLDRTYEQYF. Here the CDR3 DNA reads TGTGCCAGCAGCCAAGACCTGGACAGAACTTACGAGCAGTACTTC. The V and J genes are TRBV14 and TRBJ2-7; D is possibly TRBD1 (6 bases). The CDR3 spans 15 residues. Deletions cut 0 bases from V and 4 bases from J, with 13 bases between. Germline loops: CDR1 SGHDN, CDR2 FVKESK.

The chain has TRBV7-2 and TRBJ2-3, with TRBD2 matching over 10 bases. Germline V gives CDR1 SGHTA, CDR2 FQGNSA. With V trimmed by 5 bases and J by 4 bases, 6 bases remained unmatched. The CDR3 has 15 amino acids. DNA of the CDR3: TGTGCCAGCAGCGGCGCTAGCGGGAGATCAGATACGCAGTATTTT. Translation gives CASSGASGRSDTQYF.

This clone showed up many times. The J gene is TRBJ1-1, the V gene TRBV10-3, with 10 bases that match TRBD1. V lost 4 bases and J lost 4; bases outside the gene matches: 3. CDR1 is ENHRY and CDR2 is SYGVKD in the germline V gene. CDR3 size: 14 residues. CDR3 sequence (DNA): TGTGCCATCAGTGGACAGGGGGCAAGCACTGAAGCTTTCTTT. Residues: CAISGQGASTEAFF.

The V and J genes are TRBV4-3 and TRBJ2-7; TRBD1 might be the D (5 bases). V was trimmed by 5 bases and J by 3 bases, leaving 14 bases between them. This CDR3 has 14 amino acids. CDR1 is LGHNA and CDR2 is YSLEER in the germline V gene. Here the CDR3 reads CASSSRAGYYEQYF. The CDR3 bases are TGCGCCAGCAGCAGCAGGGCAGGGTACTACGAGCAGTACTTC.

The table lists this clone with a count of one. This chain joins TRBV28 and TRBJ2-5, with 7 positions matching TRBD2. The CDR3 is 17 residues long. The germline gives CDR1 MDHEN, CDR2 SYDVKM. The V and J ends lost 6 bases and 5 bases, in that order; junction bases with no gene match: 18. CDR3 bases: TGTGCCAGCAGCCCTACGGCGACAGCGGGACGAGGGGAGACCCAGTACTTC. It specifies CASSPTATAGRGETQYF. Drawing the rest from reference TRBV28 and TRBJ2-5, the complete variable domain is DVKVTQSSRYLVKRTGEKVFLECVQDMDHENMFWYRQDPGLGLRLIYFSYDVKMKEKGDIPEGYSVSREKKERFSLILESASTNQTSMYLCASSPTATAGRGETQYFGPGTRLLVL.

This sequence joins TRBV18 and TRBJ1-2, with no clear D. In germline, CDR1 is KGHSH, CDR2 LQKENI. The ends were cut back, 6 bases at V and 6 bases at J, with 14 bases in the middle. The CDR3 length is 13 residues. DNA of the CDR3: TGTGCCAGCTCCCCTCCCGGTGTAGATGGCTACACCTTC. Translating it yields CASSPPGVDGYTF.

J is TRBJ1-1 and V is TRBV7-9; D unresolved. This CDR3 has 11 residues. V lost 1 base to trimming and J lost 10 bases, with 7 bases between them. The germline V gene encodes CDR1 SEHNR and CDR2 FQNEAQ (reference sequence). CDR3 protein: CASSLDGPAFF. The CDR3 bases are TGTGCCAGCAGCTTAGACGGTCCAGCTTTCTTT.

V usage is TRBV25-1 and J usage is TRBJ2-3, with 8 positions matching TRBD1. CDR1 is MGHDK, CDR2 SYGVNS, per germline. The CDR3 is 15 residues long. J lost 8 bases, V lost 4 bases, and 11 bases had no gene match. As DNA, the CDR3 is TGTGCCAGCAGTGCGGTCGGGACAGGAGCGGGTACGCAGTATTTT. This codes for CASSAVGTGAGTQYF.

The gene calls are TRBV20-1 and TRBJ1-5; TRBD1 matches at 8 bases. The CDR3 is 15 amino acids. Per germline, CDR1 DFQATT and CDR2 SNEGSKA (reference sequence). After removal of 3 bases from V and 6 bases from J, the junction contained 10 bases not matched to a gene. This CDR3 reads CSASSGTGAVQPQHF. The CDR3 region has the DNA TGCAGTGCTAGTTCTGGGACAGGAGCTGTTCAGCCCCAGCATTTT.

The rearrangement joins TRBV7-2 to TRBJ2-7, with 7 bases lining up with TRBD1. Looked up from germline, CDR1 is SGHTA and CDR2 is FQGNSA. CDR3 length equals 15 residues. Germline trimming cut 5 bases from V and 3 bases from J; bases unmatched to any gene: 10. The DNA of the CDR3 is TGTGCCAGCAGCCCCGGGGCAGGGGGTATCTACGAGCAGTACTTC. Encoded protein: CASSPGAGGIYEQYF.

V gene TRBV27 combines with J gene TRBJ1-2; D is unresolved. This CDR3 has 15 residues. V was cut by 5 bases and J by 1 base, with 14 bases left in between. The germline V gene encodes CDR1 MNHEY and CDR2 SMNVEV (reference sequence). The chain's CDR3 is CASSPWAPNNYGYTF. CDR3 DNA sequence: TGTGCCAGCAGTCCATGGGCCCCTAATAACTATGGCTACACCTTC.

This clone was detected once. The chain combines TRBV5-6 with TRBJ2-4; 10 nucleotides match TRBD2. Trimming removed 7 bases from V and 5 bases from J; junction bases left unmatched: 6. Looked up from germline, CDR1 is SGHDT and CDR2 is YYEEEE. This CDR3 region has 14 residues. The DNA for the CDR3 is TGTGCCAGCCGAAGCGGGAGGGCCGAAAACATTCAGTACTTC. It yields the protein CASRSGRAENIQYF.

This clone was seen many times. The V gene is TRBV6-1, the J gene TRBJ2-7; D is possibly TRBD1 (6 bases). This CDR3 contains 12 residues. Trimming took off 3 bases at V and 6 bases at J, with 9 bases between the two ends. The germline V gene has CDR1 MNHNS and CDR2 SASEGT. CDR3 in DNA: TGTGCCAGCAGTGATCAGGGGTTCGAGCAGTACTTC. It translates to CASSDQGFEQYF.

The rearrangement uses TRBV27 and TRBJ2-7, with 11 bases fitting TRBD2. Germline V gene data show CDR1 as MNHEY and CDR2 as SMNVEV (reference sequence). CDR3 size: 15 residues. V was clipped by 5 bases and J by 5 bases; unmatched bases: 8. The CDR3 loop reads CASSTILAGVNEQYF. In DNA form, the CDR3 reads TGTGCCAGCAGTACCATACTAGCGGGAGTGAACGAGCAGTACTTC.